The present T cell receptor beta chain was sequenced within a study of cytomegalovirus exposure and HLA in healthy donors. About this clone itself: Its antigen is unidentified.

The PCR ran on 60 Vbeta and 13 Jbeta primers. Using immunoSEQ multiplex PCR, the repertoire was profiled, and TCRdb retains in-frame clones only, with some absent. The sample yields about 64,000 clones, over 60% seen once. Study observations and caveats: Later on, a genetic analysis was performed. It linked a missense variant in DCLRE1C with V- and J-gene trimming of TCR beta. With DRB1 most and HLA-C fewest, TCR association rates differed between HLA loci in a later analysis. It has been reported that TCR beta sequences accurately predicted the HLA-A and HLA-B alleles of most subjects.

Germline CDR1 SGHRS, CDR2 YFSETQ. V was trimmed by 4 bases and J by 7 bases, leaving 11 bases between them. This CDR3 contains 12 residues. V usage is TRBV5-1 and J usage is TRBJ1-1, with a weak D call TRBD1 (5 bases). The sequence came from a woman in her forties or fifties in good health and CMV-seronegative. The source material was PBMCs. DNA for the CDR3: TGCGCCAGCAGCCCCGACAGCAATGAAGCTTTCTTT. Encoded protein: CASSPDSNEAFF.